What follows is one T cell receptor beta chain and its context. This specimen comes from a study of breast tumors, draining lymph nodes, adjacent tissues. Samples came from axillary lymph nodes draining the breast cancer. V was shortened by 1 base and J by 2 bases, with 6 bases between the two germline ends. The CDR3 sequence is 13 residues long. Germline assignment: CDR1 MDHEN and CDR2 SYDVKM. One entry per CDR3 protein results from TCRdb running MiXCR on the multiplex PCR reads. This sample has roughly 120,000 distinct CDR3 sequences, with 20% found just once. Material: axillary lymph node tissue. This chain joins TRBV28 and TRBJ2-7, with unresolved D. This sequence was found in a female donor with breast cancer. Some clones in this sample may be carry-over from other donors' samples. This CDR3 is CASSLSYTYEQYF. DNA of the CDR3: TGTGCCAGCAGTTTATCATACACCTACGAGCAGTACTTC.